The next 23 T cell receptor beta chains were all read from a single sample in a study of metastatic and nonmetastatic thyroid tumors. Using MiXCR, TCRdb reanalyzed the PCR reads. The data show around 20,000 clones, with about a sixth seen just once and around 9.3% held by the top ten. The entire patient cohort was treatment-naive prior to thyroid surgery. The sample comprised tumor tissue. Receptor source: a female donor with papillary thyroid cancer or a benign thyroid nodule (not recorded which). Some clones in this sample may be carry-over from other donors' samples.

At least ten counts were recorded for this clone. The CDR3 is CASSLIQGGETQYF. DNA for the CDR3: TGTGCCAGCAGCTTAATTCAGGGGGGAGAGACCCAGTACTTC. The chain links TRBV7-9 to TRBJ2-5, with D perhaps TRBD1 (7 bases). From germline, CDR1 is SEHNR and CDR2 FQNEAQ (reference sequence). The CDR3 runs to 14 residues. Trimming cost V 2 bases and J 4 bases, with 11 bases left between them.

This clone has at least ten counts. V is TRBV5-6 and J is TRBJ2-3, with 9 bases fitting TRBD1. The ends lost 4 bases at V and 3 bases at J; junction bases unmatched: 3. The CDR3 covers 14 residues. Germline V CDR1 and CDR2: SGHDT, YYEEEE. The CDR3 region has the DNA TGTGCCAGCAGCCCCGGACAGGGGACAGATACGCAGTATTTT. Protein: CASSPGQGTDTQYF.

Many counts were recorded for this clone. This chain links TRBV19 with TRBJ2-2; possibly TRBD1 for D (5 bases). Germline lookup yields CDR1 LNHDA and CDR2 SQIVND (reference sequence). V dropped 6 bases and J dropped 0 bases, with 11 bases sitting between them. This CDR3 is built from 15 residues. CDR3 in DNA: TGTGCCAGTAGCGACAGTGGTCCGAACACCGGGGAGCTGTTTTTT. Translated, it gives CASSDSGPNTGELFF. The full variable domain, in which reference TRBV19 and TRBJ2-2 provide the parts outside the CDR3, is DGGITQSPKYLFRKEGQNVTLSCEQNLNHDAMYWYRQDPGQGLRLIYYSQIVNDFQKGDIAEGYSVSREKKESFPLTVTSAQKNPTAFYLCASSDSGPNTGELFFGEGSRLTVL.

This clone has ten or more counts. The rearrangement links TRBV14 to TRBJ2-5; D ambiguous. There are 15 residues in the CDR3. The germline V and J ends were trimmed by 1 base and 5 bases, with 14 bases remaining between them. The V gene's germline CDR1 is SGHDN and CDR2 FVKESK. The CDR3 here is CASSQGIRGDETQYF. CDR3 DNA: TGTGCCAGCAGCCAAGGAATTAGAGGAGACGAGACCCAGTACTTC. The whole variable domain, remainder taken from reference TRBV14 and TRBJ2-5, is EAGVTQFPSHSVIEKGQTVTLRCDPISGHDNLYWYRRVMGKEIKFLLHFVKESKQDESGMPNNRFLAERTGGTYSTLKVQPAELEDSGVYFCASSQGIRGDETQYFGPGTRLLVL.

There are many counts of this clone. This chain links TRBV6-5 with TRBJ1-1; 10 positions agree with TRBD1. From germline, CDR1 is MNHEY and CDR2 SVGAGI. V was pared by 8 bases and J by 1 base, with 10 bases of the junction left unmatched. The CDR3 is 16 amino acids. CDR3 loop: CASWGGGQGTNTEAFF. In DNA form, the CDR3 reads TGTGCCAGCTGGGGGGGGGGACAGGGGACGAACACTGAAGCTTTCTTT.

The sample holds many counts of this clone. The sample contains more than one DNA sequence encoding this CDR3. This sequence joins TRBV7-9 and TRBJ1-1, with 8 positions matching TRBD1. Germline lookup yields CDR1 SEHNR and CDR2 FQNEAQ (reference sequence). CDR3 length equals 14 residues. V lost 5 bases and J lost 0; bases outside the gene matches: 2. The CDR3 is CASSPGQVNTEAFF. DNA of the CDR3: TGTGCCAGCAGCCCGGGACAGGTGAACACTGAAGCTTTCTTT.

In its sample, this clone was seen many times. The chain links TRBV30 to TRBJ2-7; the match to TRBD1 covers 7 bases. Germline V gives CDR1 GTSNPN, CDR2 SVGIG (reference sequence). V shed 3 bases, J shed 6 bases, and the junction held 5 bases outside the gene matches. The CDR3 is 12 amino acids. CDR3 sequence reads: CAWRGDSCEQYF. CDR3 bases: TGTGCCTGGAGGGGGGACAGCTGCGAGCAGTACTTC.

This clone was counted at least ten times. The chain carries TRBV6-1 and TRBJ2-7, with TRBD2 identical over 7 bases. The CDR3 has 16 residues. Unmatched junction bases numbered 8, after V lost 3 bases and J lost 0 bases. Germline V gives CDR1 MNHNS, CDR2 SASEGT. CDR3: CASSEGGVNLSYEQYF. The CDR3 DNA is TGTGCCAGCAGTGAGGGGGGGGTCAACCTCTCCTACGAGCAGTACTTC.

In this sample, this clone is medium-sized. The V and J genes are TRBV19 and TRBJ2-7; 7 nucleotides align to TRBD2. The CDR3 is 13 residues long. Germline V gene data show CDR1 as LNHDA and CDR2 as SQIVND (reference sequence). Trimming took 4 bases from V and 0 from J; bases not matched to a gene: 0. Here the CDR3 reads CASSTSGSYEQYF. The CDR3 coding sequence is TGTGCCAGTAGTACTAGCGGCTCCTACGAGCAGTACTTC.

This clone occurred many times. V is TRBV27 and J is TRBJ1-4, with D tentatively TRBD1 (6 bases). CDR1 is MNHEY, CDR2 SMNVEV, per germline (reference sequence). Trimming removed 3 bases from V and 4 bases from J, with 12 bases in between. The CDR3 has 15 amino acids. CDR3 coding DNA: TGTGCCAGCAGTTTCCCGGGGGCTGGTAATGAAAAACTGTTTTTT. It encodes CASSFPGAGNEKLFF. Full variable domain (missing parts from reference TRBV27 and TRBJ1-4): EAQVTQNPRYLITVTGKKLTVTCSQNMNHEYMSWYRQDPGLGLRQIYYSMNVEVTDKGDVPEGYKVSRKEKRNFPLILESPSPNQTSLYFCASSFPGAGNEKLFFGSGTQLSVL.

This clone has ten or more counts. This could be a read error, since a much larger clone is one nucleotide away. J is TRBJ2-2 and V is TRBV7-9; unclear D gene. CDR3 size: 13 residues. Germline V gives CDR1 SEHNR, CDR2 FQNEAQ (reference sequence). V was shortened by 2 bases and J by 0 bases, with 1 base between the two germline ends. The CDR3 here is CASSLSNTGELFF. CDR3 DNA: TGTGCCAGCAGCTTATCGAACACCGGGGAGCTGTTTTTT.

Ten or more counts support this clone. The chain couples TRBV7-8 to TRBJ2-5; 10 bases are shared with TRBD1. CDR1 is SGHVS, CDR2 FQNEAQ, per germline. V dropped 7 bases and J dropped 4; count of bases not matched to a gene: 3. The CDR3 spans 13 residues. The CDR3 region is CASIRTGGETQYF. In nucleotides, the CDR3 is TGTGCCAGCATCCGGACAGGGGGAGAGACCCAGTACTTC.

This clone occurred many times. The genes are TRBV5-1 and TRBJ1-1; TRBD1 aligns across 7 bases. Looked up from germline, CDR1 is SGHRS and CDR2 is YFSETQ. The CDR3 is 14 residues long. Trimming cost V 0 bases and J 3 bases; bases outside gene matches: 2. The CDR3 nucleotides are TGCGCCAGCAGCTTGGGGGGACAGTACACTGAAGCTTTCTTT. As protein: CASSLGGQYTEAFF.

Many counts were recorded for this clone. The identical CDR3 is also encoded by other nucleotide sequences in the sample. V gene TRBV6-1 combines with J gene TRBJ2-6; tentatively, D is TRBD2 (6 bases). CDR3 length equals 14 residues. V was pared by 10 bases and J by 4 bases, with 14 bases between. Germline V gene lookup returns CDR1 MNHNS and CDR2 SASEGT. The CDR3 here is CATGVAGGANVLTF. CDR3 nucleotide sequence: TGTGCCACGGGGGTGGCGGGCGGGGCCAACGTCCTGACTTTC.

In this sample, this clone turned up once. The chain recombines TRBV5-4 with TRBJ2-5; D gene ambiguous. CDR3 length equals 13 residues. In germline, CDR1 is SGHNT, CDR2 YYREEE (reference sequence). V was trimmed by 0 bases and J by 1 base, leaving 4 bases between them. CDR3 DNA sequence: TGTGCCAGCAGCTTGGACCCCCAAGAGACCCAGTACTTC. This translates into CASSLDPQETQYF.

This clone showed up many times. The CDR3 nucleotides read TGTGCCAGCAGCCTTGGACAGGGTAGAAACATTCAGTACTTC. It yields the protein CASSLGQGRNIQYF. The genes are TRBV6-1 and TRBJ2-4; 8 bases are shared with TRBD1. In germline, CDR1 is MNHNS, CDR2 SASEGT. Trimming cost V 6 bases and J 6 bases; bases outside gene matches: 7. This CDR3 is 14 amino acids long.

This clone occurred once. This chain uses TRBV20-1 with TRBJ1-2; D not resolved. Trimming took off 8 bases at V and 7 bases at J, with 23 bases between the two ends. From germline, CDR1 is DFQATT and CDR2 SNEGSKA (reference sequence). The CDR3 has 14 amino acids. CDR3 in DNA: TGCAGTACTTTCACCCGTTTGACACGGAGTGGCTACACCTTC. Residues: CSTFTRLTRSGYTF.

This clone showed up many times. V and J are TRBV5-4 and TRBJ2-1; 7 positions agree with TRBD1. Germline V gives CDR1 SGHNT, CDR2 YYREEE (reference sequence). This CDR3 has 13 amino acids. The trim removed 4 bases at V and 6 bases at J, leaving 4 bases unmatched. CDR3 in amino acids: CASSRHRGNEQFF. The CDR3 DNA reads TGTGCCAGCAGCCGCCACAGGGGCAATGAGCAGTTCTTC.

This clone appeared many times. The rearrangement links TRBV7-6 to TRBJ2-7; TRBD1 might be the D (6 bases). The CDR3 contains 15 residues. V dropped 1 base and J dropped 0 bases, with 10 bases sitting between them. Germline-derived CDR1 and CDR2 are SGHVS and FNYEAQ. CDR3 nucleotide sequence: TGTGCCAGCAGCTTAGGGACAGACCCCTCCTACGAGCAGTACTTC. Translation: CASSLGTDPSYEQYF.

The J gene is TRBJ2-1, the V gene TRBV7-2, with 8 positions matching TRBD2. CDR1 SGHTA and CDR2 FQGNSA come from the germline V gene. V lost 2 bases and J lost 4; bases outside the gene matches: 16. The CDR3 consists of 19 residues. For the CDR3, the DNA is TGTGCCAGCAGCTTATTTCCCCCTTCGAGCGGGAGTACGTACAATGAGCAGTTCTTC. Amino acid sequence: CASSLFPPSSGSTYNEQFF.

This clone was found many times. The gene calls are TRBV5-1 and TRBJ2-1; D may correspond to TRBD1 or TRBD2 (5 bases each). This CDR3 has 16 amino acids. V was shortened by 0 bases and J by 4 bases, with 14 bases between the two germline ends. Per germline, CDR1 SGHRS and CDR2 YFSETQ. Here the CDR3 DNA reads TGCGCCAGCAGCTTGGCCGCAACGGGACGGTACAATGAGCAGTTCTTC. It codes for CASSLAATGRYNEQFF.

This clone was detected many times. The V gene is TRBV5-4, the J gene TRBJ2-7, with 7 bases that match TRBD1. The CDR3 has 14 residues. The V segment lost 1 base and the J segment 2 bases; nucleotides outside the gene matches: 3. CDR1 and CDR2 (germline): SGHNT, YYREEE (reference sequence). The CDR3 coding sequence is TGTGCCAGCAGCTTGCGGGACAGTGCCTACGAGCAGTACTTC. Translated: CASSLRDSAYEQYF.

The table lists this clone with many counts. The rearrangement joins TRBV5-1 to TRBJ2-3; no clear D gene. This CDR3 spans 13 amino acids. Germline V gene sequence: CDR1 SGHRS, CDR2 YFSETQ. The V end was cut by 1 base, the J end by 2 bases, with 5 bases between. The CDR3 DNA follows: TGCGCCAGCAGCTTGTCTCCCACAGATACGCAGTATTTT. This codes for CASSLSPTDTQYF.